The rows below give T cell receptor beta chains drawn from one sample of a study of cytomegalovirus exposure and HLA in healthy donors. The protocol was immunoSEQ multiplex PCR, while the TCRdb copy is restricted to in-frame clones and leaves out a portion. The sample lists 200,000 to 250,000 clones; 70% to 80% were seen once. Sequencing was carried out using PBMCs. Source of these receptors: a woman in her 30s in good health and CMV-seronegative. Both conserved end residues are part of each CDR3. The order of the fields is J gene, clone size, D gene, V gene, CDR3 DNA, CDR3 protein. A D gene is named only where the DNA matches it firmly. Only some rows state a clone size, as once, few, many or a class for expanded clones.

j_call: TRBJ2-2; clone_size: .; d_call: .; v_call: TRBV7-9; cdr3_nt: TGTGCCAGCAGCGTATACAGGGAGACCGGGGAGCTGTTTTTT; cdr3_aa: CASSVYRETGELFF
j_call: TRBJ1-1; clone_size: .; d_call: TRBD1; v_call: TRBV7-2; cdr3_nt: TGTGCCAGCAGCTTTGGAGGACAGGGGGTCTCGGCTGAAGCTTTCTTT; cdr3_aa: CASSFGGQGVSAEAFF
j_call: TRBJ2-5; clone_size: few; d_call: TRBD2; v_call: TRBV11-3; cdr3_nt: TGTGCCAGCAGGCCGAGATCACAGCGGGAGGGCCAGAGTCTCGTGACCCAGTACTTC; cdr3_aa: CASRPRSQREGQSLVTQYF
j_call: TRBJ2-5; clone_size: .; d_call: TRBD2; v_call: TRBV29-1; cdr3_nt: TGCAGCCCACGGGAAGGGCCGGGAGGGGCCCAGTACTTC; cdr3_aa: CSPREGPGGAQYF
j_call: TRBJ2-7; clone_size: .; d_call: TRBD1; v_call: TRBV7-9; cdr3_nt: TGTTCCAGCAGCTTAAGGGACAGGGGGCTCTACGAGCAGTACTTC; cdr3_aa: CSSSLRDRGLYEQYF
j_call: TRBJ2-1; clone_size: .; d_call: .; v_call: TRBV13; cdr3_nt: TGTGCCAGCAGCAACAGGGTGTCGAAGTTCTTC; cdr3_aa: CASSNRVSKFF
j_call: TRBJ1-1; clone_size: once; d_call: .; v_call: TRBV30; cdr3_nt: TGTGCCTGGAGACTCACTTTCCTTATGAACACTGAAGCTTTCTTT; cdr3_aa: CAWRLTFLMNTEAFF
j_call: TRBJ2-2; clone_size: .; d_call: .; v_call: TRBV9; cdr3_nt: TGTGCCAGCTGTCCCGCGAACACCGGGGAGCTGTTTTTT; cdr3_aa: CASCPANTGELFF
j_call: TRBJ2-3; clone_size: .; d_call: TRBD1; v_call: TRBV30; cdr3_nt: TGTGCCTGGACCCTCGGGACAGGGCGCACAGATACGCAGTATTTT; cdr3_aa: CAWTLGTGRTDTQYF
j_call: TRBJ2-7; clone_size: few; d_call: TRBD1; v_call: TRBV18; cdr3_nt: TGTGCCAGCTCACCAGACAGGGGGCAAGTATACGAGCAGTACTTC; cdr3_aa: CASSPDRGQVYEQYF
j_call: TRBJ1-5; clone_size: .; d_call: .; v_call: TRBV16; cdr3_nt: TGTGCCAGCAGCCCGGTACAGGGTTATAGCAATCAGCCCCAGCATTTT; cdr3_aa: CASSPVQGYSNQPQHF
j_call: TRBJ2-3; clone_size: .; d_call: .; v_call: TRBV27; cdr3_nt: TGTGCCAGCAGTTTATTCGGGGAGGTAACAGATACGCAGTATTTT; cdr3_aa: CASSLFGEVTDTQYF
j_call: TRBJ2-7; clone_size: .; d_call: TRBD2; v_call: TRBV4-2; cdr3_nt: TGTGCCAGCAGCCCAAGGGTCGGACGGGACCTGGGACTAGGTAGGGGCTACGAGCAGTACTTC; cdr3_aa: CASSPRVGRDLGLGRGYEQYF
j_call: TRBJ2-3; clone_size: .; d_call: TRBD2; v_call: TRBV28; cdr3_nt: TGTGCCAGCAGTTCCGGACTAGCGGGAGACACAGATACGCAGTATTTT; cdr3_aa: CASSSGLAGDTDTQYF
j_call: TRBJ1-2; clone_size: .; d_call: TRBD1; v_call: TRBV9; cdr3_nt: TGTGCCAGCAGCGTAGCCTGGACAGGGGGCAATGGCTACACCTTC; cdr3_aa: CASSVAWTGGNGYTF
j_call: TRBJ2-4; clone_size: .; d_call: TRBD2; v_call: TRBV5-1; cdr3_nt: TGCGCCAGCAGCTCCGGACTAGCGGGAGTGGCCAAAAACATTCAGTACTTC; cdr3_aa: CASSSGLAGVAKNIQYF
j_call: TRBJ2-5; clone_size: .; d_call: TRBD2; v_call: TRBV18; cdr3_nt: TGTGCCAGCTCACCACCGAGCTTGCGGGGGGTCGTAGAGACCCAGTACTTC; cdr3_aa: CASSPPSLRGVVETQYF
j_call: TRBJ2-3; clone_size: .; d_call: TRBD2; v_call: TRBV4-1; cdr3_nt: TGCGCCAGCAGCCAGGGTAGCGGGGGGCCTAGCACAGATACGCAGTATTTT; cdr3_aa: CASSQGSGGPSTDTQYF